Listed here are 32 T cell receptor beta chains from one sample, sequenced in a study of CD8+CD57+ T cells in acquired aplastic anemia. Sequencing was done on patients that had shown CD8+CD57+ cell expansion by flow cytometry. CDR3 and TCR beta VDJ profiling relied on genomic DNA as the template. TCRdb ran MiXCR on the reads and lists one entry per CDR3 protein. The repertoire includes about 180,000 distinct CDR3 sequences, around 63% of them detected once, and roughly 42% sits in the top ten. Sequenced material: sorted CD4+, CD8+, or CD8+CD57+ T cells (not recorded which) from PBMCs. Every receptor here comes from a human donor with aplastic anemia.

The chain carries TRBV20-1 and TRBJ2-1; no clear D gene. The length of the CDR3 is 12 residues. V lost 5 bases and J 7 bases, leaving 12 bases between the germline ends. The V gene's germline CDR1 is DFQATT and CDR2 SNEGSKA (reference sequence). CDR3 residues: CSAAPGRNEQFF. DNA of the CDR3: TGCAGTGCTGCTCCAGGCAGGAATGAGCAGTTCTTC.

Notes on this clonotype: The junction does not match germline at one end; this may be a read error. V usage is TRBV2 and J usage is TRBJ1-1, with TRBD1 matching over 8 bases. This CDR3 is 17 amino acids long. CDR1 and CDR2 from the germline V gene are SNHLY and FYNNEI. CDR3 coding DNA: TGTGCCAGCAAGGGACAGGCTATCTCTGGAACGAACACTGAAGCTTCCTTT. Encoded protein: CASKGQAISGTNTEASF.

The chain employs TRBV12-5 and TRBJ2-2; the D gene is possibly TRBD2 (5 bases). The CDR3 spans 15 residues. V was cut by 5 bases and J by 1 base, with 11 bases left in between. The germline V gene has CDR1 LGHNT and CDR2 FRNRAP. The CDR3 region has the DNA TGTGCTAGTGGTGAGACTCGGGAGAACACCGGGGAGCTGTTTTTT. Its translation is CASGETRENTGELFF.

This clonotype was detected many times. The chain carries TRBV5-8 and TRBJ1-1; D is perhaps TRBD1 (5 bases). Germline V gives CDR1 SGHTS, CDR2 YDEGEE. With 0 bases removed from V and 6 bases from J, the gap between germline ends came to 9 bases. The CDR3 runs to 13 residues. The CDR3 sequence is CASSLGGSAEAFF. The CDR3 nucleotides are TGTGCCAGCAGCTTGGGGGGCAGTGCTGAAGCTTTCTTT.

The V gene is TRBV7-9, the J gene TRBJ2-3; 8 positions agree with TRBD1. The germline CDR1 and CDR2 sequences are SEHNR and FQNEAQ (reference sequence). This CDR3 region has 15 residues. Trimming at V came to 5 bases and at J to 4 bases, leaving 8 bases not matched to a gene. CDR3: CASSRPTGAADTQYF. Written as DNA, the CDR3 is TGTGCCAGCAGCCGACCGACAGGGGCCGCAGATACGCAGTATTTT.

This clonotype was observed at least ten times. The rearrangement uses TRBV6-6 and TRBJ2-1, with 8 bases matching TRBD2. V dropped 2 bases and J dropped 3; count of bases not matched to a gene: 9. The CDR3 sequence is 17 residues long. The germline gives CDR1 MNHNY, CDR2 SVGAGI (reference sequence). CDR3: CASSYVTSASYYNEQFF. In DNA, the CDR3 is TGTGCCAGCAGTTACGTGACTAGCGCGTCATACTACAATGAGCAGTTCTTC.

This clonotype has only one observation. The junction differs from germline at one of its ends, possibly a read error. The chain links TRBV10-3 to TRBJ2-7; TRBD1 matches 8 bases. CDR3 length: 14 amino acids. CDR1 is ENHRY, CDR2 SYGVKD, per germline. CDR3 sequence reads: CAIRELTGDNEQYF. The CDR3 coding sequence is TGTGCCATCAGGGAGTTGACAGGGGATAACGAGCAGTACTTC.

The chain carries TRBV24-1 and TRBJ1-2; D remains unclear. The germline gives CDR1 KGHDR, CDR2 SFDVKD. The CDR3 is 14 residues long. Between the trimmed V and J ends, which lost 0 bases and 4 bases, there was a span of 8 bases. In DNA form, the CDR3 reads TGTGCCACCAGTGATTTGTCCAGAACCTATGGCTACACCTTC. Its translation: CATSDLSRTYGYTF.

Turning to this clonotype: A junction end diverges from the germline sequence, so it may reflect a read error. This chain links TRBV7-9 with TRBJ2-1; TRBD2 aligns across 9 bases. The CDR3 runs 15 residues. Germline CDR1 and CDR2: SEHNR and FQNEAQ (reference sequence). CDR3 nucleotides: TGCGCCAGCAGCCGCGGGCCTAGCGGGGACAATGAGCAGTTCTTC. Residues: CASSRGPSGDNEQFF.

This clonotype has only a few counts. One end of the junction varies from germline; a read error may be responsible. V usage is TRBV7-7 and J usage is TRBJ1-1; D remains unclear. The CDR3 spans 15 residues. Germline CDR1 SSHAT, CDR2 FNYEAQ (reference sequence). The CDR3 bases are TGTGCTAGCAGCCCGATACAGCTGGCGGACACTGAAGCTTTCTTT. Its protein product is CASSPIQLADTEAFF.

CDR3 residues: CASSPEGGGGYTF. DNA for the CDR3: TGCGCCAGCAGCCCGGAGGGGGGCGGTGGCTACACCTTC. V gene TRBV5-1 combines with J gene TRBJ1-2, with D possibly being TRBD1 (6 bases). Germline assignment: CDR1 SGHRS and CDR2 YFSETQ. The CDR3 contains 13 residues. Trimming stripped 4 bases from V and 7 bases from J, with 14 bases between.

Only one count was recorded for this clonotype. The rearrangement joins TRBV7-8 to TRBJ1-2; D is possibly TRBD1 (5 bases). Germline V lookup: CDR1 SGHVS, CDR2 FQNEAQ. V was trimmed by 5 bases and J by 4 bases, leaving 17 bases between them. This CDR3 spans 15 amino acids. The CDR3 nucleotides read TGTGCCAGCAGCGCCAGCCCCGCTGGGGGCTATGGCTACACCTTC. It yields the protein CASSASPAGGYGYTF.

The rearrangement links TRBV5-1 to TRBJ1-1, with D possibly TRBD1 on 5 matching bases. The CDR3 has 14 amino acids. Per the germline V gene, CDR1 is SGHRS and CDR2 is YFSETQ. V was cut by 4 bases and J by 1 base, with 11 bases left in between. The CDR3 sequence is CASSPPGANTEAFF. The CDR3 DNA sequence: TGCGCCAGCAGCCCACCCGGGGCGAACACTGAAGCTTTCTTT.

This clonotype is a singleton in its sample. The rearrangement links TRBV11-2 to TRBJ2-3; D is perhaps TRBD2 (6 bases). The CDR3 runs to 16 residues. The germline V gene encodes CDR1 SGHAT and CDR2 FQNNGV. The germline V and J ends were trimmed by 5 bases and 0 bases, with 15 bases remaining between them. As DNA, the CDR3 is TGTGCCAGCAGCCCTGGGACTGATGCTAGCACAGATACGCAGTATTTT. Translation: CASSPGTDASTDTQYF.

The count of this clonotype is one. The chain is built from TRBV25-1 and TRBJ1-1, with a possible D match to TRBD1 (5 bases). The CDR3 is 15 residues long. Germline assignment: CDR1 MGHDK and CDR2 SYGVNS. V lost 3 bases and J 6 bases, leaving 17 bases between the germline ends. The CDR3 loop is CASSDSLQALPEAFF. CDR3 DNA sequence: TGTGCCAGCAGTGATAGCTTACAGGCTCTACCTGAAGCTTTCTTT.

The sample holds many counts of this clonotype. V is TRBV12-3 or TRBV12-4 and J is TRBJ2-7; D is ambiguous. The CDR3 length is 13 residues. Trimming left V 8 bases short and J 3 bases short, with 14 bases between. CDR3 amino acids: CASAFSEGYEQYF. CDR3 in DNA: TGTGCCAGCGCCTTTTCGGAAGGCTACGAGCAGTACTTC.

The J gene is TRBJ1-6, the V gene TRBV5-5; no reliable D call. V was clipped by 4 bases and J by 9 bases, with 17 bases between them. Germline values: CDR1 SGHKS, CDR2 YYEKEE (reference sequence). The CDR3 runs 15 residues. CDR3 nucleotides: TGTGCCAGCAGCAGCAGGACCAGCCCGTCTTCACCCCTCCACTTT. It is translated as CASSSRTSPSSPLHF.

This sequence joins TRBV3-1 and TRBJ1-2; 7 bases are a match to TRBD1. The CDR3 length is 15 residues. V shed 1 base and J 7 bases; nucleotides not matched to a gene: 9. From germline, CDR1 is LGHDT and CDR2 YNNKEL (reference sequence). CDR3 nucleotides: TGTGCCAGCAGCCAAGCGGCGACAGGGTTGACTGGCTACACCTTC. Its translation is CASSQAATGLTGYTF.

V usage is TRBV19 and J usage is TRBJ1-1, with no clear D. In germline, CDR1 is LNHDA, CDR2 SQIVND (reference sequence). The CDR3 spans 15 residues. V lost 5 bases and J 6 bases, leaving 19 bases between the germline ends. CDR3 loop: CASSAYLREDAEAFF. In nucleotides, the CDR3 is TGTGCCAGTAGTGCGTACCTTAGGGAGGACGCTGAAGCTTTCTTT.

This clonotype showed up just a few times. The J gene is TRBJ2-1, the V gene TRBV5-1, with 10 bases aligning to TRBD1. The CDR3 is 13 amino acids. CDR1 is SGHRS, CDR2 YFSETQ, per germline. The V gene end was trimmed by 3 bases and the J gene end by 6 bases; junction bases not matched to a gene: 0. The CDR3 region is CASSWTGGNEQFF. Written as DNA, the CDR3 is TGCGCCAGCAGCTGGACAGGGGGCAATGAGCAGTTCTTC.

CDR3 protein: CASSLDSTNEQFF. The DNA for the CDR3 is TGTGCCAGCAGCTTAGACAGTACCAATGAGCAGTTCTTC. J is TRBJ2-1 and V is TRBV7-2; D not certain. Between the trimmed V and J ends, which lost 1 base and 6 bases, there was a span of 7 bases. The CDR3 is 13 residues long. Germline CDR1 is SGHTA and CDR2 is FQGNSA.

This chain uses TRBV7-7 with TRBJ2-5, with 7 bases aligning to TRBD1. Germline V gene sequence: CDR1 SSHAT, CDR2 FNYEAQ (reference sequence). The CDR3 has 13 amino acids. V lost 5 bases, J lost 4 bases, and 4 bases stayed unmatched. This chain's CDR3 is CASSIGTVETQYF. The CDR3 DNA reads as TGTGCCAGCAGCATCGGGACAGTAGAGACCCAGTACTTC.

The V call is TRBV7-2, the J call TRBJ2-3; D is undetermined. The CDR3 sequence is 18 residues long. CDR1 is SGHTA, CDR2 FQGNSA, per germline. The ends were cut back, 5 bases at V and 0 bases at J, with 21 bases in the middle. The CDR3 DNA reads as TGTGCCAGCAGCGCCAAGACGGCTGGGCGGAAAAGCACAGATACGCAGTATTTT. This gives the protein CASSAKTAGRKSTDTQYF.

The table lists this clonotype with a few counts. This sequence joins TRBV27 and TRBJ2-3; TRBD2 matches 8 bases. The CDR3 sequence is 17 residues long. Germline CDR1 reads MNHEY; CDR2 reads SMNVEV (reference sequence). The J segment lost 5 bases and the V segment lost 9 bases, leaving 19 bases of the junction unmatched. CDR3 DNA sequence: TGTGCCAGTCTACCGTACGCCCTGGGACTAGTTAAAGATACGCAGTATTTT. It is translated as CASLPYALGLVKDTQYF.

In nucleotides, the CDR3 is TGTGCCAGCAGCTCGGGGGCAGGGGGCTATGGCTACACCTTC. Translated: CASSSGAGGYGYTF. The genes are TRBV5-4 and TRBJ1-2, with 7 bases identical to TRBD1. CDR1 SGHNT and CDR2 YYREEE come from the germline V gene (reference sequence). Germline trimming cut 3 bases from V and 4 bases from J; bases unmatched to any gene: 6. The CDR3 totals 14 residues.

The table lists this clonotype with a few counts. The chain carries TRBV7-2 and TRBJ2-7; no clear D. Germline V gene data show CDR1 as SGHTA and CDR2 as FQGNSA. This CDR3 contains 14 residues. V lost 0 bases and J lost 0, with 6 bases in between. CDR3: CASSLAPSSYEQYF. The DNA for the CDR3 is TGTGCCAGCAGCTTAGCGCCCAGCTCCTACGAGCAGTACTTC.

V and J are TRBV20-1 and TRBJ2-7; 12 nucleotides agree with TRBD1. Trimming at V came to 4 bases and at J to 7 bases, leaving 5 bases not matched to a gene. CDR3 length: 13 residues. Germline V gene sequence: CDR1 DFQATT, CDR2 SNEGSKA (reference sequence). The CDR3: CSATGTGGNEQYF. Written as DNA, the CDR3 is TGCAGTGCTACCGGGACAGGGGGCAATGAGCAGTACTTC.

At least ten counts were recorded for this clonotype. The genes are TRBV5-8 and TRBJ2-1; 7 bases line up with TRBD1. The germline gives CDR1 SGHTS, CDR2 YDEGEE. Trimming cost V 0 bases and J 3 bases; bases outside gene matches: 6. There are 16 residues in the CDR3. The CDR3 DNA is TGTGCCAGCAGCTTGGCCCATAGACAGGGCTACAATGAGCAGTTCTTC. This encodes CASSLAHRQGYNEQFF.

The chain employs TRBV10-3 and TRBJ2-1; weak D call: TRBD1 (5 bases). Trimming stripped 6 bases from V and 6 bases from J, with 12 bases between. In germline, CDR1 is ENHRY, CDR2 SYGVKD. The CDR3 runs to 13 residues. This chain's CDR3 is CAISGHALNEQFF. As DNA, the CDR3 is TGTGCCATCAGCGGACATGCCCTCAATGAGCAGTTCTTC.

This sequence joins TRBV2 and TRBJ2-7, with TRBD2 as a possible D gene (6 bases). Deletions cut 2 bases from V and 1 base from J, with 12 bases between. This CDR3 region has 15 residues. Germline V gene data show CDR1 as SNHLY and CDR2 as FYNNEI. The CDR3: CASSEMVAASYEQYF. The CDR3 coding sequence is TGTGCCAGCAGTGAAATGGTAGCGGCGTCCTACGAGCAGTACTTC. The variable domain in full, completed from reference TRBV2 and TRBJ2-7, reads EPEVTQTPSHQVTQMGQEVILRCVPISNHLYFYWYRQILGQKVEFLVSFYNNEISEKSEIFDDQFSVERPDGSNFTLKIRSTKLEDSAMYFCASSEMVAASYEQYFGPGTRLTVT.

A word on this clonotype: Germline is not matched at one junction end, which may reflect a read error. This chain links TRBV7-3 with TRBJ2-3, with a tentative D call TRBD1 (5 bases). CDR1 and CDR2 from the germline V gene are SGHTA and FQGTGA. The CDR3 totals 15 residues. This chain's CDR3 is CASSPRQTSTDTQYF. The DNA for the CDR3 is TGTGCTAGCAGCCCTAGACAGACTAGCACAGATACGCAGTATTTT. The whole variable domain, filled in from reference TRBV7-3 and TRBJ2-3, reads GAGVSQTPSNKVTEKGKYVELRCDPISGHTALYWYRQSLGQGPEFLIYFQGTGAADDSGLPNDRFFAVRPEGSVSTLKIQRTERGDSAVYLCASSPRQTSTDTQYFGPGTRLTVL.

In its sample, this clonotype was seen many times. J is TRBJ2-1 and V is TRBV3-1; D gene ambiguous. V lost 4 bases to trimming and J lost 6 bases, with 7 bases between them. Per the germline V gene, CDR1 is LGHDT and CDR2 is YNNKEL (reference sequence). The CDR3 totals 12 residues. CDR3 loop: CASSLNSNEQFF. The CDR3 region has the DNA TGTGCCAGCAGCCTAAACAGCAATGAGCAGTTCTTC.